These T cell receptor beta chains were read from a single sample in a study of T cell responses to AZD1222 COVID-19 vaccine. Assay used: immunoSEQ multiplex PCR; TCRdb lists only in-frame clones, some missing. The sample lists 50,000 to 70,000 clones, about 88% occurring once. The material sequenced was peripheral blood, taken 28 days after the second AZD1222 dose. These receptors all stem from an adult who received the AZD1222 COVID-19 vaccine. CDR3s include the opening cysteine and the closing phenylalanine or tryptophan. A D gene is named only where the DNA matches it firmly. A row's size may be missing; if present it is once, few, many or a size class.

V gene	D gene	J gene	clone size	CDR3 length	CDR3 protein	CDR3 DNA
TRBV5-6	-	TRBJ1-4	-	14	CASSLAGLNEKLFF	TGTGCCAGCAGCTTGGCTGGACTTAATGAAAAACTGTTTTTT
TRBV6-5	-	TRBJ1-6	-	15	CASRGQLVANSPLHF	TGTGCCAGCAGAGGACAGTTAGTCGCTAATTCACCCCTCCACTTT
TRBV7-9	-	TRBJ2-3	-	13	CASSLGFTDTQYF	TGTGCCAGCAGCTTAGGGTTCACAGATACGCAGTATTTT
TRBV7-3	TRBD1	TRBJ2-3	-	16	CASSLTNGQGTDTQYF	TGTGCCAGCAGCTTAACCAATGGACAGGGAACAGATACGCAGTATTTT
TRBV28	-	TRBJ2-1	-	13	CASSSGTKNEQFF	TGTGCCAGCAGCTCCGGGACGAAAAATGAGCAGTTCTTC
TRBV6-4	-	TRBJ2-2	-	13	CASSPRELGELFF	TGTGCCAGCAGTCCCAGGGAGCTCGGGGAGCTGTTTTTT
TRBV5-5	-	TRBJ2-7	-	15	CDSPRVPESSYEQYF	TGTGATTCCCCCCGAGTTCCCGAGAGCTCCTACGAGCAGTACTTC
TRBV15	TRBD1	TRBJ2-2	-	16	CATSGAGQGNTGELFF	TGTGCCACCAGCGGAGCGGGACAGGGGAACACCGGGGAGCTGTTTTTT
TRBV5-1	TRBD2	TRBJ2-2	-	16	CASSLGLAVNTGELFF	TGCGCCAGCAGCTTAGGTCTAGCGGTTAACACCGGGGAGCTGTTTTTT
TRBV5-1	-	TRBJ1-6	-	14	CASSIGMSNSPLHF	TGCGCCAGCAGCATAGGGATGTCCAATTCACCCCTCCACTTT
TRBV30	-	TRBJ2-7	-	12	CAWSGTSYEQYF	TGTGCCTGGAGTGGAACCTCCTACGAGCAGTACTTC
TRBV12-5	-	TRBJ1-2	-	14	CASGPSGRGYGYTF	TGTGCTAGTGGCCCCTCGGGCAGGGGTTATGGCTACACCTTC
TRBV14	TRBD1	TRBJ1-6	-	15	CASSRDRGDNSPLHF	TGTGCCAGCAGCCGGGACAGGGGGGATAATTCACCCCTCCACTTT
TRBV5-1	-	TRBJ1-2	-	13	CASSLTGDYGYTF	TGCGCCAGCAGCTTGACCGGGGACTATGGCTACACCTTC
TRBV2	-	TRBJ1-5	few	14	CASSNRRSNQPQHF	TGTGCCAGCAGCAACCGACGGAGCAATCAGCCCCAGCATTTT
TRBV5-1	-	TRBJ1-6	-	14	CASSFDGQNSPLHF	TGCGCCAGCAGCTTTGACGGGCAAAATTCACCCCTCCACTTT
TRBV11-2	TRBD1	TRBJ2-7	-	16	CASSLGARQGVYEQYF	TGTGCCAGCAGCTTAGGGGCCCGACAGGGGGTCTACGAGCAGTACTTC
TRBV18	-	TRBJ2-2	-	15	CASSPGSSNTGELFF	TGTGCCAGCTCACCGGGCAGCTCGAACACCGGGGAGCTGTTTTTT
TRBV7-7	-	TRBJ2-3	-	13	CASSSSGTDTQYF	TGTGCTAGCAGCTCTAGCGGCACAGATACGCAGTATTTT
TRBV6-5	-	TRBJ1-2	-	12	CASFPGLRGYTF	TGTGCCAGCTTCCCAGGGCTGAGAGGCTACACCTTC
TRBV28	TRBD1	TRBJ1-2	once	14	CASSLTGGFYGYTF	TGTGCCAGCAGTTTGACAGGGGGGTTCTATGGCTACACCTTC
TRBV9	-	TRBJ1-5	-	14	CASSVGVQNQPQHF	TGTGCCAGCAGCGTCGGGGTGCAAAATCAGCCCCAGCATTTT
TRBV5-1	TRBD2	TRBJ2-5	-	16	CASSSVAGPKGETQYF	TGCGCCAGCAGCTCGGTAGCGGGCCCAAAGGGAGAGACCCAGTACTTC
TRBV10-3	TRBD1	TRBJ1-4	-	16	CAISESGTATNEKLFF	TGTGCCATCAGTGAGTCAGGGACAGCAACTAATGAAAAACTGTTTTTT
TRBV2	-	TRBJ1-4	-	13	CASSGIGGEKLFF	TGTGCCAGCAGTGGTATAGGGGGAGAAAAACTGTTTTTT
TRBV27	TRBD1	TRBJ1-2	once	14	CASSLSGGVGGYTF	TGTGCCAGCAGTTTATCAGGGGGCGTAGGTGGCTACACCTTC
TRBV28	-	TRBJ2-7	-	11	CASSSFYEQYF	TGTGCCAGCAGTTCCTTCTACGAGCAGTACTTC
TRBV11-2	TRBD1	TRBJ2-1	-	16	CASSPDTGGGGNEQFF	TGTGCCAGCAGCCCAGATACAGGGGGCGGGGGCAATGAGCAGTTCTTC
TRBV13	-	TRBJ2-2	-	15	CASSAGTGYAGELFF	TGTGCCAGCAGCGCAGGGACTGGGTACGCCGGGGAGCTGTTTTTT
TRBV7-2	-	TRBJ1-3	-	12	CASSFDGLTIYF	TGTGCCAGCAGCTTTGACGGGTTAACCATATATTTT
TRBV7-9	-	TRBJ1-2	once	14	CASSSTASSYGYTF	TGTGCCAGCAGCTCGACTGCGTCTAGCTATGGCTACACCTTC
TRBV10-1	-	TRBJ2-1	-	11	CASSPGIEQFF	TGCGCCAGCAGTCCGGGGATTGAGCAGTTCTTC
TRBV30	TRBD1	TRBJ1-1	-	14	CAWRTRDRGTEAFF	TGTGCCTGGAGGACCCGGGACAGGGGTACTGAAGCTTTCTTT
TRBV3-1/TRBV3-2	-	TRBJ2-7	few	15	CASSPGRKSSYEQYF	TGTGCCAGCAGCCCGGGGCGAAAAAGCTCCTACGAGCAGTACTTC
TRBV7-8	-	TRBJ1-5	-	14	CASSSRDGNQPQHF	TGTGCCAGCAGCTCCCGGGACGGCAATCAGCCCCAGCATTTT
TRBV18	-	TRBJ1-3	once	17	CASSRKPGQDSGNTIYF	TGTGCCAGCTCACGAAAGCCGGGACAAGACTCTGGAAACACCATATATTTT
TRBV5-4	-	TRBJ2-3	-	15	CASSLPPPSTDTQYF	TGTGCCAGCAGCTTACCCCCGCCAAGCACAGATACGCAGTATTTT
TRBV5-1	TRBD1	TRBJ2-5	-	14	CASSRDRGPETQYF	TGCGCCAGCAGCAGAGACAGGGGGCCAGAGACCCAGTACTTC
TRBV5-4	TRBD2	TRBJ2-5	-	17	CASSPGLAGGSGETQYF	TGTGCCAGCAGCCCGGGACTAGCGGGAGGGTCTGGAGAGACCCAGTACTTC
TRBV2	-	TRBJ1-1	-	15	CASSERRNPNTEAFF	TGTGCCAGCAGTGAACGCAGGAACCCGAACACTGAAGCTTTCTTT
TRBV6-5	TRBD1	TRBJ1-4	-	13	CASMTGTGEKLFF	TGTGCCAGCATGACAGGGACGGGTGAAAAACTGTTTTTT
TRBV19	-	TRBJ1-1	once	15	CASSIFGGSDTEAFF	TGTGCCAGTAGTATCTTCGGGGGGTCGGACACTGAAGCTTTCTTT
TRBV7-2	-	TRBJ1-2	-	15	CASSLADGGGYGYTF	TGTGCCAGCAGCTTAGCAGACGGCGGGGGGTATGGCTACACCTTC
TRBV3-1/TRBV3-2	TRBD2	TRBJ2-3	-	16	CASSRTSGGRTDTQYF	TGTGCCAGCAGCCGGACTAGCGGGGGCCGCACAGATACGCAGTATTTT
TRBV6-6	TRBD1	TRBJ1-4	-	16	CASRLQGIATNEKLFF	TGTGCCAGCAGATTACAGGGGATTGCAACTAATGAAAAACTGTTTTTT
TRBV10-2	-	TRBJ1-4	-	15	CASSESSVYNEKLFF	TGCGCCAGCAGTGAGTCAAGTGTTTATAATGAAAAACTGTTTTTT
TRBV20-1	TRBD2	TRBJ2-7	-	18	CSASATPGLAGVSYEQYF	TGCAGTGCTAGTGCTACCCCGGGACTAGCGGGGGTATCCTACGAGCAGTACTTC
TRBV6-5	-	TRBJ1-2	-	15	CASSYSRGANYGYTF	TGTGCCAGCAGTTACTCCAGGGGAGCTAACTATGGCTACACCTTC
TRBV2	-	TRBJ2-7	-	12	CASSELSDEQYF	TGTGCCAGCAGTGAACTGTCCGACGAGCAGTACTTC
TRBV3-1/TRBV3-2	-	TRBJ2-7	-	16	CASSLTGRPDRYEQYF	TGTGCCAGCAGCCTAACGGGACGCCCCGATCGTTACGAGCAGTACTTC
TRBV6-1	-	TRBJ2-5	-	14	CASSDDRFKKTQYF	TGTGCCAGCAGTGACGACAGGTTTAAAAAGACCCAGTACTTC
TRBV27	-	TRBJ1-1	-	15	CASSLQGHLNTEAFF	TGTGCCAGCAGTTTACAGGGACACCTGAACACTGAAGCTTTCTTT
TRBV9	-	TRBJ2-6	-	16	CASTTTSQAGANVLTF	TGTGCCAGCACCACAACATCACAGGCTGGGGCCAACGTCCTGACTTTC
TRBV11-1	TRBD2	TRBJ2-7	-	14	CASRSGLASYEQYF	TGTGCCAGCAGATCGGGACTAGCAAGCTACGAGCAGTACTTC